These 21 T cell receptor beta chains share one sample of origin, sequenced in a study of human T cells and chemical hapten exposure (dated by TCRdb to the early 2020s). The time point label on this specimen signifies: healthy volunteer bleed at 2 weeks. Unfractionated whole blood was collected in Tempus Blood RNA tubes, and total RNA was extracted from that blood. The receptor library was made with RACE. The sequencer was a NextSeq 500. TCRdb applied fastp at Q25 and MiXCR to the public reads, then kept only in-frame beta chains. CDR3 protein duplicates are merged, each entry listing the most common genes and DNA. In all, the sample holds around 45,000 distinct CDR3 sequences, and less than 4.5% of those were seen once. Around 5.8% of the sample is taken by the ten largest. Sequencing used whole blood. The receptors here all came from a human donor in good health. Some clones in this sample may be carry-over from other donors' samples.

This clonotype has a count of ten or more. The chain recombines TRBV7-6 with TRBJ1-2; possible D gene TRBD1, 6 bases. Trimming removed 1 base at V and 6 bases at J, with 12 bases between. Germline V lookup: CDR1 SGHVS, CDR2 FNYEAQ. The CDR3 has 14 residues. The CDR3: CASSLGQATDGYTF. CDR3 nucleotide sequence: TGTGCCAGCAGCTTAGGACAGGCGACCGATGGCTACACCTTC.

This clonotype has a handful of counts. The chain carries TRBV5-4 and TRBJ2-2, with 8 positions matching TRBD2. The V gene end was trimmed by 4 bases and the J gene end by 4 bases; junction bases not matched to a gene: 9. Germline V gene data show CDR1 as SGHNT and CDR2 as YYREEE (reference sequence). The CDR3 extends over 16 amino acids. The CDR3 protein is CASSRTGTRITGELFF. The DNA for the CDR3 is TGTGCCAGCAGCCGCACCGGGACTAGGATCACCGGGGAGCTGTTTTTT.

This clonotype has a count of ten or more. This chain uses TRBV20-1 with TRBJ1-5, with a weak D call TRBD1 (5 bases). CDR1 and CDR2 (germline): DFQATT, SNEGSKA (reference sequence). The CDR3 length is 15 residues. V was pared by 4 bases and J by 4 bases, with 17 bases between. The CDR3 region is CSATQVTAGNQPQHF. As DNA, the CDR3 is TGCAGTGCTACCCAGGTGACAGCGGGAAATCAGCCCCAGCATTTT.

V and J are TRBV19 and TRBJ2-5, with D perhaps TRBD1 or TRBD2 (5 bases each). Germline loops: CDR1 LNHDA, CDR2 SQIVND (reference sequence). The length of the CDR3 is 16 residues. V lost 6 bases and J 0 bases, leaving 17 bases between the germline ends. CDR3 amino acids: CASSLTTGADQETQYF. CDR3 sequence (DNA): TGTGCCAGTAGCCTTACGACCGGGGCAGACCAAGAGACCCAGTACTTC.

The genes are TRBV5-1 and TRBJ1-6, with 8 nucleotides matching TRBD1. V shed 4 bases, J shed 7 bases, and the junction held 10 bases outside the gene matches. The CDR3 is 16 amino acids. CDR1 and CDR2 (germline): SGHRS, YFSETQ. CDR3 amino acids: CASSPGQGPWNSPLHF. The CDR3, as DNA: TGCGCCAGCAGCCCAGGACAGGGCCCTTGGAATTCACCCCTCCACTTT. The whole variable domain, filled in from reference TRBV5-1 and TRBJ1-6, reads KAGVTQTPRYLIKTRGQQVTLSCSPISGHRSVSWYQQTPGQGLQFLFEYFSETQRNKGNFPGRFSGRQFSNSRSEMNVSTLELGDSALYLCASSPGQGPWNSPLHFGNGTRLTVT.

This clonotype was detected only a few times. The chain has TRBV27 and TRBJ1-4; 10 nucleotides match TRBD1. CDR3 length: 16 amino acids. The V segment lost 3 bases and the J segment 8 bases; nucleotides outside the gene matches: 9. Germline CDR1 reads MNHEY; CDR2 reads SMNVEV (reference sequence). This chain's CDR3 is CASSLAGTGVFEKLFF. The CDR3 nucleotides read TGTGCCAGCAGTTTGGCCGGGACAGGGGTCTTCGAAAAACTGTTTTTT.

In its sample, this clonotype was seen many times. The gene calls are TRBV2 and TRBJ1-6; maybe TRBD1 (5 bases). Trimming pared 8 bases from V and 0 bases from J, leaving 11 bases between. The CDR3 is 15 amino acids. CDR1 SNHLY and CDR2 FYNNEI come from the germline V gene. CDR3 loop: CASATASSYNSPLHF. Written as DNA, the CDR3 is TGTGCCAGCGCGACAGCGAGCTCCTATAATTCACCCCTCCACTTT.

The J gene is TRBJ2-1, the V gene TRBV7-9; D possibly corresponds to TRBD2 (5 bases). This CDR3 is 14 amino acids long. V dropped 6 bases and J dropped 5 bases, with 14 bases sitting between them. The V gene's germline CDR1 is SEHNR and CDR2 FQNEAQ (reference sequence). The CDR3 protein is CASSHSGNHNEQFF. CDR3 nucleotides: TGTGCCAGCAGTCATTCGGGGAATCACAATGAGCAGTTCTTC.

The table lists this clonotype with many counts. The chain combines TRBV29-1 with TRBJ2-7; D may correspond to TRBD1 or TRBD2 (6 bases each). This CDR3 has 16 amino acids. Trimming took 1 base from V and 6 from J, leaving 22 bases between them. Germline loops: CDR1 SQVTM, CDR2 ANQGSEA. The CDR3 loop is CSVEGQAGRPDREQYF. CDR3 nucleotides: TGCAGCGTTGAAGGACAGGCGGGGAGGCCAGACCGCGAGCAGTACTTC.

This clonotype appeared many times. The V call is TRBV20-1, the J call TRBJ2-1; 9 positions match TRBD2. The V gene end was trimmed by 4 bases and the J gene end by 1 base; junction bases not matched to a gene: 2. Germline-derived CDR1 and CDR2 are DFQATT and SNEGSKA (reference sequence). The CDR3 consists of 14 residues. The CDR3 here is CSATTSGSYNEQFF. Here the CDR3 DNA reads TGCAGTGCTACGACTAGCGGTTCCTACAATGAGCAGTTCTTC.

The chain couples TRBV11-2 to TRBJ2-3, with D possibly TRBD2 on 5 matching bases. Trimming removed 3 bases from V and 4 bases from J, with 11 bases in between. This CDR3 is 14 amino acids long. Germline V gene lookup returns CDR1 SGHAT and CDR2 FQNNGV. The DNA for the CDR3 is TGTGCCAGCAGCTTCGAGGGAAACGCAGATACGCAGTATTTT. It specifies CASSFEGNADTQYF.

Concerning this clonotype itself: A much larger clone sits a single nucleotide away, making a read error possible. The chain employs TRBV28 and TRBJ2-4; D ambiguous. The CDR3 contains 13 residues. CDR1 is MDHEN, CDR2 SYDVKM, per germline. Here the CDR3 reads CVSSSPPGNIQYF. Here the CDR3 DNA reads TGTGTCAGCAGTTCCCCTCCGGGAAACATTCAGTACTTC.

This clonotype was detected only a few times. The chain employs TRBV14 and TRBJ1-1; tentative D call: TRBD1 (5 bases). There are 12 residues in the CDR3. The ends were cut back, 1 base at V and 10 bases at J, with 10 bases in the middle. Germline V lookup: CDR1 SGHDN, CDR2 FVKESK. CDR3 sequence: CASSQGPGPAFF. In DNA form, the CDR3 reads TGTGCCAGCAGCCAAGGTCCGGGGCCAGCTTTCTTT.

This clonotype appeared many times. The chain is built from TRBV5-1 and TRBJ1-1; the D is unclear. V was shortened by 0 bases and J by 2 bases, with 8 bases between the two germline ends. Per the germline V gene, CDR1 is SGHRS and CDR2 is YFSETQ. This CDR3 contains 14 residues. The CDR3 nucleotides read TGCGCCAGCAGCTTGGGGCCGTCCAACACTGAAGCTTTCTTT. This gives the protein CASSLGPSNTEAFF.

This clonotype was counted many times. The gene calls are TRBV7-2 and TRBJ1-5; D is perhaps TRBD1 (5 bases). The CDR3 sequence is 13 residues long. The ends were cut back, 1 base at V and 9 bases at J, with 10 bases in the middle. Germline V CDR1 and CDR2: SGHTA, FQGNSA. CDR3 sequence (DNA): TGTGCCAGCAGCTTAGAGGAGGGACGGCCCCAGCATTTT. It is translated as CASSLEEGRPQHF.

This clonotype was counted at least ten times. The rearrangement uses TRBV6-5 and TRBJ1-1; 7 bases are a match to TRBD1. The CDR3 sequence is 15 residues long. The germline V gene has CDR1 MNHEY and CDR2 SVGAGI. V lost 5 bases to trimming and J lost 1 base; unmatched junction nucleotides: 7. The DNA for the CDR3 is TGTGCCAGCAGTAAACCGGGACAGTGGAACACTGAAGCTTTCTTT. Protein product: CASSKPGQWNTEAFF.

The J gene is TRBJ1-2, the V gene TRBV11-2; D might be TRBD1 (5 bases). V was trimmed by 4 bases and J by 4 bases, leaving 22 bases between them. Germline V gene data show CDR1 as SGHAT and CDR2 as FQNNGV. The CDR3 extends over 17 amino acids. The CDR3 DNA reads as TGTGCCAGCAGCTCCGGCGGGATACTTTCTCAGGGCTATGGCTACACCTTC. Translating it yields CASSSGGILSQGYGYTF.

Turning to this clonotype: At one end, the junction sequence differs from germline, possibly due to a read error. The CDR3 bases are TGTGCCAGCAGCAACAAGGACAGGGAGCGGTACTTC. This gives the protein CASSNKDRERYF. The V call is TRBV5-5, the J call TRBJ2-7; 8 bases match TRBD1. The germline gives CDR1 SGHKS, CDR2 YYEKEE (reference sequence). The CDR3 is 12 amino acids. Complete variable domain (other parts from reference TRBV5-5 and TRBJ2-7): DAGVTQSPTHLIKTRGQQVTLRCSPISGHKSVSWYQQVLGQGPQFIFQYYEKEERGRGNFPDRFSARQFPNYSSELNVNALLLGDSALYLCASSNKDRERYFGPGTRLTVT.

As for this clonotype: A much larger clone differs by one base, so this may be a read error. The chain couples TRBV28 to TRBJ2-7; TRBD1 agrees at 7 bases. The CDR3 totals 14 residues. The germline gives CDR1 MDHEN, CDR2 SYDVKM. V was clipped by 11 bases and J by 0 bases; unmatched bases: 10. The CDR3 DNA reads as TGTGCCGGCACCCTAACAGGGGTCTCCTACGAGCAGTACTTC. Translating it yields CAGTLTGVSYEQYF.

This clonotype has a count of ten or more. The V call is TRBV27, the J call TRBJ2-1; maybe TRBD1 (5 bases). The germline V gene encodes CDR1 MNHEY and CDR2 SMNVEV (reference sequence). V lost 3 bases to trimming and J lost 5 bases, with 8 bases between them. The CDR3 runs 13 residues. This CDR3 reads CASSFTGNNEQFF. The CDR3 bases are TGTGCCAGCAGTTTTACAGGAAACAATGAGCAGTTCTTC.

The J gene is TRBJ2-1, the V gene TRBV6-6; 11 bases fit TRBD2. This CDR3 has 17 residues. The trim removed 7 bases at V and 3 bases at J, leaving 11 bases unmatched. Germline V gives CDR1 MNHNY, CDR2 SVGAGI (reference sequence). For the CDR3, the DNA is TGTGCCAGCACCGACTCTCCCGGGACTAGCGGCTACAATGAGCAGTTCTTC. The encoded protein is CASTDSPGTSGYNEQFF.